The clone carrying this T cell receptor beta chain was detected only a few times. Its antigen is not known. Each CDR3 protein gets one entry after TCRdb re-called the 5' RACE reads with MiXCR. Here the sample spans about 530,000 distinct CDR3 sequences, about 22% being singletons. The data are from a study of identical twins. Study-level points and caveats: Model-predicted out-of-frame TCR alpha sharing fell below observed values in monozygotic twins.

V dropped 5 bases and J dropped 0 bases, with 13 bases sitting between them. CDR3 length: 15 amino acids. Per germline, CDR1 MDHEN and CDR2 SYDVKM. This sample also appeared in a second study, on yellow fever vaccine responses in identical twins. Per that study: Vaccine-induced T cell responses in twins were reportedly observed to appear partly convergent, partly personalized.

The clonotype originates from a woman aged 18-29 years in good health. V and J are TRBV28 and TRBJ2-5; D perhaps matches TRBD2 (5 bases). Sequencing was performed on CD4+ T cells sorted from blood. DNA for the CDR3: TGTGCCAGCAGTCCGCCCCGAGGGAACCAAGAGACCCAGTACTTC. This sequence encodes CASSPPRGNQETQYF.